One and the same sample provided the 8 T cell receptor beta chains below, sequenced in a study of control samples from healthy donors and cancer patients (dated by TCRdb to the early 2020s). The protocol used for the library was the immunoSEQ multiplex PCR assay. In TCRdb, the immuneACCESS table is reduced to in-frame sequences with V and J assigned. These tables do not hold every clone; where another copy was compared, an unresolved V gene accounts for under half, and the others remain unexplained. The sample yields 140,000 to 150,000 clones; 90% to 95% were counted once. The ten largest clonotypes hold 4.5% to 6% of the sample. The sequencing input was blood. The receptors here all came from a man aged 18 to 29 in good health.

The J gene is TRBJ2-7, the V gene TRBV30, with 8 bases identical to TRBD1. Germline loops: CDR1 GTSNPN, CDR2 SVGIG (reference sequence). The CDR3 totals 12 residues. Trimming removed 6 bases from V and 3 bases from J; junction bases left unmatched: 4. CDR3 DNA: TGTGCCTGCAACGGACAGGGCTACGAGCAGTACTTC. This gives the protein CACNGQGYEQYF.

This rearrangement joins TRBV27 to TRBJ2-7; 11 nucleotides line up with TRBD1. The germline V gene has CDR1 MNHEY and CDR2 SMNVEV (reference sequence). CDR3 length: 14 amino acids. J gave up 5 bases and V 4 bases, and 4 bases lay outside the gene matches. The CDR3 sequence is CASSSGTGGNEQYF. In DNA form, the CDR3 reads TGTGCCAGCAGTTCCGGGACAGGGGGTAACGAGCAGTACTTC.

This clone was observed once. The chain has TRBV15 and TRBJ1-4; D unclear. The CDR3 is 13 amino acids. V was trimmed by 0 bases and J by 13 bases, leaving 12 bases between them. Germline CDR1 is LNHNV and CDR2 is YYDKDF (reference sequence). The CDR3 protein is CATSRDQWGGLFF. CDR3 in DNA: TGTGCCACCAGCAGAGATCAGTGGGGTGGACTGTTTTTT.

The rearrangement joins TRBV7-2 to TRBJ1-1; D might be TRBD1 (6 bases). Trimming cost V 0 bases and J 7 bases, with 12 bases left between them. The CDR3 has 14 amino acids. Germline-derived CDR1 and CDR2 are SGHTA and FQGNSA. The CDR3 nucleotides are TGTGCCAGCAGCTTAGCGGCAGGGGATCATGAAGCTTTCTTT. Translation: CASSLAAGDHEAFF.

As regards this clone: At one end the junction does not follow the germline gene, possibly because of a read error. The sample carries other DNA sequences with the same CDR3. The V gene is TRBV6-6, the J gene TRBJ2-7; 7 bases match TRBD2. The CDR3 runs 14 residues. Germline V lookup: CDR1 MNHNY, CDR2 SVGAGI (reference sequence). The CDR3 here is CASSFPGLPDEQYF. As DNA, the CDR3 is TGTGCCAGTAGTTTCCCGGGACTACCGGACGAGCAGTACTTC.

The genes are TRBV27 and TRBJ1-2; D possibly corresponds to TRBD1 (5 bases). This CDR3 contains 14 residues. Germline CDR1 MNHEY, CDR2 SMNVEV (reference sequence). Trimming removed 5 bases at V and 5 bases at J, with 15 bases between. The CDR3: CASSPRGDRYGYTF. The DNA of the CDR3 is TGTGCCAGCAGTCCCCGAGGGGATAGGTATGGCTACACCTTC.

The genes are TRBV2 and TRBJ1-5; TRBD1 might be the D (5 bases). CDR3 length: 15 residues. Germline values: CDR1 SNHLY, CDR2 FYNNEI. V lost 8 bases and J lost 0, with 14 bases in between. CDR3 region: CASEREGYSNQPQHF. In nucleotides, the CDR3 is TGTGCCAGCGAACGAGAGGGGTATAGCAATCAGCCCCAGCATTTT.

The chain carries TRBV3-1 (or the pseudogene TRBV3-2) and TRBJ2-2; D is unclear. The V and J ends lost 1 base and 5 bases respectively, with 8 bases between them. The CDR3 runs to 14 residues. Germline-derived CDR1 and CDR2 are LGHDT and YNNKEL (reference sequence). CDR3 sequence: CASSQGRKTGELFF. CDR3 DNA sequence: TGTGCCAGCAGCCAAGGTAGGAAGACCGGGGAGCTGTTTTTT.